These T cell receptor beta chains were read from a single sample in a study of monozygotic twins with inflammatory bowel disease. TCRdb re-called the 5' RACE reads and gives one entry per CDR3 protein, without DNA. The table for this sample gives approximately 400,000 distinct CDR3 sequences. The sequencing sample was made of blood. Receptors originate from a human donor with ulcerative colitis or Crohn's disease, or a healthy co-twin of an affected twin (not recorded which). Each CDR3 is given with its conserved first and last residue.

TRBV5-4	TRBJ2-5	CASSGPATGGLETQYF
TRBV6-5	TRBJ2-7	CASSYSFGEQYF
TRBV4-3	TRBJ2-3	CASSPGGIDTQYF
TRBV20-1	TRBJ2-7	CSASAIYEQYF
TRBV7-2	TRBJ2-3	CASSLGHSSTDTQYF
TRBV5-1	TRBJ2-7	CASSLEGSVTYEQYF
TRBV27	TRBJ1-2	CATLWGVGSYGYTF
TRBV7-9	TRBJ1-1	CASSLGAGRANTEAFF
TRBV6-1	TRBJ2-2	CASREPTGTTNTGELFF
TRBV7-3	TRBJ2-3	CASSSLAGQGTDTQYF
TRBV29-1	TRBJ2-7	CSVESGTDYEQYF
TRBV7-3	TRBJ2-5	CASSSTSGSWETQYF
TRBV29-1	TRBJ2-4	CSVITGANIQYF
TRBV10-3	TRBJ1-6	CAIGQGDNSPLHF
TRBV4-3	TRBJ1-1	CASSQDTGIGNTEAFF
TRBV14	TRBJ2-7	CASSQVRQVGEQYF
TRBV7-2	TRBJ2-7	CASGPDGTAFSYEQYF
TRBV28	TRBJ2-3	CASSFPTSGATDTQYF
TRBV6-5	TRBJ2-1	CASSSSWRVSYNEQFF
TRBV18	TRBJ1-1	CASSAQERTEAFF
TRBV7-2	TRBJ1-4	CASSLSGEYGEKLFF
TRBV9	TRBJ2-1	CASSVGGTYNEQFF
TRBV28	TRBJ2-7	CASSLLGPNSQQYF
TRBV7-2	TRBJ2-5	CASSQVRGGRETQYF
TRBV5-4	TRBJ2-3	CASSRRTDSTDTQYF
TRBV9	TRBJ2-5	CASSVVGHDQETQYF
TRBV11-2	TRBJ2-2	CDSSLRGQGTGELFF
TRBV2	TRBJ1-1	CASNGGLNTEAFF
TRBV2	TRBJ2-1	CASSTDINEQFF
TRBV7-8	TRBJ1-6	CASSHYSDNSPLHF